The sequence of this TCR beta chain was determined in a study of blood T cell repertoires in COVID-19. Study background: Donors in the United States, Italy and Spain gave samples during acute or convalescent COVID-19.

Generated by immunoSEQ multiplex PCR, the TCRdb table keeps only in-frame clones and is missing some. The table records approximately 220,000 clones, roughly 85% of them present only once. Trimming cost V 7 bases and J 1 base, with 11 bases left between them. The CDR3 loop spans 13 amino acids. Participant-reported clinical history was the basis for cohort assignment. Before being deemed recovered, Cohort 3 donors had two negative PCRs, clearance, or symptom resolution. The chain is built from TRBV5-3 and TRBJ1-1; perhaps TRBD1 as D (6 bases). TRBV5-3 is an ORF; its function is uncertain. Sequences were obtained from PBMCs or T cells enriched from blood (not recorded which). The clonotype comes from a man aged 40-49 years who had recovered from COVID-19. The CDR3 loop reads CARFGQPNTEAFF. The CDR3 coding sequence is TGTGCCAGATTTGGACAGCCGAACACTGAAGCTTTCTTT.